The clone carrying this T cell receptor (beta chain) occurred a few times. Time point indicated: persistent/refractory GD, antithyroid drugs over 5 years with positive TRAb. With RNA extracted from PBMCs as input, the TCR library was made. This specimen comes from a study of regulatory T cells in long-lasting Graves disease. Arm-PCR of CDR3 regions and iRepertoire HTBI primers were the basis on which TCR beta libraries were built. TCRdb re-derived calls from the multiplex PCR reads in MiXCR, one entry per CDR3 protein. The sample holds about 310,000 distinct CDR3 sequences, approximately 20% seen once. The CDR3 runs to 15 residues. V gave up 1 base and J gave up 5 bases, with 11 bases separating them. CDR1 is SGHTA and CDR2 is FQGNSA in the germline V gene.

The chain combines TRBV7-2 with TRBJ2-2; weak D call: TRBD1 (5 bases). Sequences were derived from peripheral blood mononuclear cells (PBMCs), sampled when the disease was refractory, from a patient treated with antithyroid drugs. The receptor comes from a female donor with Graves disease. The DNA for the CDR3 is TGTGCCAGCAGCTTAGTGGCAGCAGGGACCGGGGAGCTGTTTTTT. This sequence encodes CASSLVAAGTGELFF.